This entry describes one T cell receptor beta chain. No antigen is known for it. The CDR3 has 14 amino acids. Germline V gene data show CDR1 as SGHVS and CDR2 as FQNEAQ. Trimming pared 5 bases from V and 4 bases from J, leaving 14 bases between. This sample is drawn from a study of a mutant IDH1 vaccine in newly diagnosed glioma. Study details: Vaccines were begun 4-6 weeks after radiotherapy alone, or with temozolomide cycles. Study findings and constraints: Most patients, roughly 92%, showed vaccine-induced immune responses. Apparently, pseudoprogression bore no relation to changes among the top peripheral T cell clonotypes.

Time point: week 5, during vaccination. Vaccine doses each comprised 300 ug of mutant IDH1 20-mer peptide, with topical imiquimod. Donors' newly diagnosed IDH1-mutant WHO grade 3 or 4 astrocytomas lacked nuclear ATRX. Sequenced by immunoSEQ multiplex PCR; TCRdb stores in-frame clones only, minus some. Among tens of thousands of clones, roughly 84% were seen once, and the ten largest hold 7.2%. This sequence was found in a man in his forties or fifties with glioma. Some clones in this sample may be carry-over from other donors' samples. This rearrangement joins TRBV7-8 to TRBJ1-2; no clear D gene. The sequenced sample was PBMCs, obtained from a glioma patient whose treatment included an IDH1 peptide vaccine. The CDR3 loop is CASSPAGRSYGYTF. Here the CDR3 DNA reads TGTGCCAGCAGCCCAGCGGGTAGGAGCTATGGCTACACCTTC. Full variable domain (missing parts from reference TRBV7-8 and TRBJ1-2): GAGVSQSPRYKVAKRGQDVALRCDPISGHVSLFWYQQALGQGPEFLTYFQNEAQLDKSGLPSDRFFAERPEGSVSTLKIQRTQQEDSAVYLCASSPAGRSYGYTFGSGTRLTVV.